This T cell receptor beta chain was sequenced in a study of identical twins. Study-level points and caveats: With monozygotic twins, out-of-frame TCR alpha sharing exceeded what models estimated. The study drew conclusions from cross-sectional statistical analysis, not from following the same donors. Within twin pairs, the out-of-frame alpha sequences they shared showed excess low generation probability.

Germline V gene sequence: CDR1 SGHDN, CDR2 FVKESK. Trimming left V 4 bases short and J 5 bases short, with 19 bases between. CDR3 length: 16 amino acids. Comment on this clonotype: Its antigen remains unknown.

From the 5' RACE reads, TCRdb called clonotypes with MiXCR, one entry per CDR3 protein. The sample carries some 240,000 distinct CDR3 sequences, around 8.8% recorded once. This same sample was also part of a study on yellow fever vaccine responses in identical twins. Turning to that study: It has been reported that, in twins, the vaccine T cell response seemed partly convergent and partly personalized.

The origin of this receptor is a young woman in good health. The genes are TRBV14 and TRBJ2-3, with D possibly TRBD1 on 6 matching bases. Sequencing was carried out using CD8+ T cells sorted from blood. The CDR3 spells CASSPTLGTWLDTQYF. The CDR3 DNA sequence: TGTGCCAGCAGCCCCACTCTGGGGACATGGCTAGATACGCAGTATTTT.